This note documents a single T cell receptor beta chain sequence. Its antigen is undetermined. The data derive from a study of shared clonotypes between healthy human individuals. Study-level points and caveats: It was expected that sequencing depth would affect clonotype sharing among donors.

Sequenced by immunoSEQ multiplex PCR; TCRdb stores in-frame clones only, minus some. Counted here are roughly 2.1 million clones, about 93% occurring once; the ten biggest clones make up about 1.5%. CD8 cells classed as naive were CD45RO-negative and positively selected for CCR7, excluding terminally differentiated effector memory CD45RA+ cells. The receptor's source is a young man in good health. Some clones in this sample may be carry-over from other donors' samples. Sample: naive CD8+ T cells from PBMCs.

The CDR3 sequence is CASHRQAGNSPLHF. In DNA, the CDR3 is TGTGCCAGTCACAGACAGGCGGGGAATTCACCCCTCCACTTT. V is TRBV27 and J is TRBJ1-6, with D possibly TRBD1 on 6 matching bases. Per the germline V gene, CDR1 is MNHEY and CDR2 is SMNVEV (reference sequence). The CDR3 covers 14 residues. Trimming cost V 9 bases and J 7 bases, with 16 bases left between them.